Listed here are 27 T cell receptor beta chains from one sample, sequenced in a study of graft-versus-host responses after intestinal transplantation. TCRdb's table, derived via immunoSEQ multiplex PCR, lists solely in-frame clones and lacks some. The profile shows around 31,000 clones, roughly 83% of them singletons. Which antigens these TCRs recognize remains unknown. Here the sequenced sample was unstimulated CD8+ T cells sorted from spleen or lymph node cells, taken before intestinal transplant. The receptors come from a human donor who received an intestinal transplant.

This chain uses TRBV28 with TRBJ2-1; TRBD1 is a possible D gene (6 bases). The germline V gene encodes CDR1 MDHEN and CDR2 SYDVKM. This CDR3 spans 12 amino acids. Trimming removed 6 bases at V and 6 bases at J, with 9 bases between. In nucleotides, the CDR3 is TGTGCCAGCAGCAGACAGGCCAATGAGCAGTTCTTC. It codes for CASSRQANEQFF.

The V gene is TRBV7-6, the J gene TRBJ2-7, with 7 bases aligning to TRBD1. This CDR3 contains 14 residues. Germline loops: CDR1 SGHVS, CDR2 FNYEAQ. J was trimmed by 6 bases and V by 5 bases; bases with no gene match: 10. CDR3 loop: CASSQTGVWSEQYF. In DNA, the CDR3 is TGTGCCAGCAGCCAAACAGGGGTTTGGTCCGAGCAGTACTTC.

The genes are TRBV6-1 and TRBJ2-7, with D possibly being TRBD1 (6 bases). V was clipped by 6 bases and J by 2 bases, with 17 bases between them. The CDR3 is made up of 15 amino acids. CDR1 and CDR2 (germline): MNHNS, SASEGT. CDR3 loop: CASRHRRTDPYEQYF. The DNA of the CDR3 is TGTGCCAGCAGACACAGAAGGACAGACCCCTACGAGCAGTACTTC.

This rearrangement joins TRBV7-9 to TRBJ2-3; TRBD1 matches at 8 bases. The CDR3 totals 13 residues. Per the germline V gene, CDR1 is SEHNR and CDR2 is FQNEAQ (reference sequence). Unmatched junction bases numbered 2, after V lost 4 bases and J lost 5 bases. CDR3: CASSSGGEDTQYF. The CDR3 DNA sequence: TGTGCCAGCAGCTCAGGGGGCGAAGATACGCAGTATTTT.

The chain uses TRBV6-5 and TRBJ2-3, with 12 bases aligning to TRBD1. The junction had 7 bases not matched to a gene; V was cut back by 8 bases and J by 4 bases. Per the germline V gene, CDR1 is MNHEY and CDR2 is SVGAGI. The CDR3 loop spans 15 amino acids. CDR3 amino acids: CASGGTGGFPDTQYF. Here the CDR3 DNA reads TGTGCCAGCGGCGGGACAGGGGGCTTTCCAGATACGCAGTATTTT.

This clone has a handful of counts. DNA of the CDR3: TGCGCCAGCAGCCAGCCGGTGAGCGGGGGGGCGCAGTACCAAGAGACCCAGTACTTC. It translates to CASSQPVSGGAQYQETQYF. The chain employs TRBV4-1 and TRBJ2-5; 10 bases align to TRBD2. Losses at the gene ends were 3 bases for V and 0 bases for J; bases not matched to a gene: 13. CDR3 length: 19 residues. Looked up from germline, CDR1 is MGHRA and CDR2 is YSYEKL.

The chain combines TRBV28 with TRBJ2-2, with D possibly TRBD2 on 6 matching bases. V was pared by 6 bases and J by 2 bases, with 13 bases between. The CDR3 is 15 residues long. CDR1 is MDHEN and CDR2 is SYDVKM in the germline V gene. The CDR3 here is CASSLGGANTGELFF. The DNA for the CDR3 is TGTGCCAGCAGCCTTGGAGGGGCTAACACCGGGGAGCTGTTTTTT.

The chain employs TRBV7-8 and TRBJ1-6; the D gene is possibly TRBD1 (5 bases). The CDR3 has 14 amino acids. The germline CDR1 and CDR2 sequences are SGHVS and FQNEAQ. The germline V and J ends were trimmed by 5 bases and 9 bases, with 14 bases remaining between them. The CDR3 bases are TGTGCCAGCAGCCTAGAGACAGTGAGTTCACCCCTCCACTTT. It is translated as CASSLETVSSPLHF.

The chain carries TRBV6-1 and TRBJ1-3; a possible D gene is TRBD1 (5 bases). This CDR3 spans 15 amino acids. Trimming removed 2 bases from V and 4 bases from J, with 12 bases in between. The germline CDR1 and CDR2 sequences are MNHNS and SASEGT. The CDR3 coding sequence is TGTGCCAGCAGTGAACGAAAAGGGGTCGGAAACACCATATATTTT. It encodes CASSERKGVGNTIYF.

The CDR3 DNA reads TGCAGCGTAGAAACCAAGGGAGGGGGGATGGCAGATACGCAGTATTTT. This encodes CSVETKGGGMADTQYF. The chain uses TRBV29-1 and TRBJ2-3, with D tentatively TRBD2 (7 bases). The germline V and J ends were trimmed by 6 bases and 4 bases, with 23 bases remaining between them. This CDR3 contains 16 residues. Germline CDR1 reads SQVTM; CDR2 reads ANQGSEA.

The chain links TRBV28 to TRBJ2-7; 8 bases align to TRBD2. The germline gives CDR1 MDHEN, CDR2 SYDVKM. The CDR3 has 15 amino acids. J was trimmed by 2 bases and V by 4 bases; bases with no gene match: 7. In DNA form, the CDR3 reads TGTGCCAGCAGTTCGGGGGGGGAGGAGACCTACGAGCAGTACTTC. Residues: CASSSGGEETYEQYF.

The chain combines TRBV19 with TRBJ2-3; the D gene is possibly TRBD1 (6 bases). Trimming cost V 1 base and J 4 bases, with 9 bases left between them. The CDR3 runs 14 residues. The germline CDR1 and CDR2 sequences are LNHDA and SQIVND (reference sequence). CDR3 in DNA: TGTGCCAGTAGTATAGGGTCAGGGGCAGATACGCAGTATTTT. Its translation: CASSIGSGADTQYF.

This clone turned up a few times. This chain joins TRBV25-1 and TRBJ2-7, with 14 bases identical to TRBD2. With 7 bases clipped from V and 5 bases from J, the junction kept 13 bases outside the gene matches. CDR3 size: 17 residues. The germline CDR1 and CDR2 sequences are MGHDK and SYGVNS. The CDR3 DNA follows: TGTGCCAGCATGGGAGGTATGGGACTAGCGGGAGTAAACGAGCAGTACTTC. It specifies CASMGGMGLAGVNEQYF.

This chain uses TRBV25-1 with TRBJ1-2; TRBD1 aligns across 10 bases. Looked up from germline, CDR1 is MGHDK and CDR2 is SYGVNS. V dropped 4 bases and J dropped 0; count of bases not matched to a gene: 11. The CDR3 runs to 18 residues. This CDR3 is CASSGLGDRGGANYGYTF. CDR3 nucleotides: TGTGCCAGCAGTGGACTCGGGGACAGGGGTGGGGCTAACTATGGCTACACCTTC.

The rearrangement joins TRBV4-1 to TRBJ1-3, with D uncertain. Trimming pared 1 base from V and 4 bases from J, leaving 8 bases between. The CDR3 has 14 residues. The germline CDR1 and CDR2 sequences are MGHRA and YSYEKL. CDR3 nucleotides: TGCGCCAGCAGCCAAGGGGAGGCGGGAAACACCATATATTTT. Residues: CASSQGEAGNTIYF.

The chain recombines TRBV6-5 with TRBJ2-7, with D possibly being TRBD1 (6 bases). Trimming removed 4 bases at V and 3 bases at J, with 10 bases between. This CDR3 has 13 residues. The germline V gene encodes CDR1 MNHEY and CDR2 SVGAGI. The CDR3, as DNA: TGTGCCAGCAGTTTGGGACATTACTACGAGCAGTACTTC. Protein sequence: CASSLGHYYEQYF.

The rearrangement joins TRBV7-9 to TRBJ2-3; 14 bases fit TRBD2. V was pared by 5 bases and J by 5 bases, with 3 bases of the junction left unmatched. The germline CDR1 and CDR2 sequences are SEHNR and FQNEAQ (reference sequence). This CDR3 is 15 amino acids long. Written as DNA, the CDR3 is TGTGCCAGCAGCCCGGGACTAGCGGGAGTAGATACGCAGTATTTT. The encoded protein is CASSPGLAGVDTQYF.

The rearrangement links TRBV21-1 to TRBJ2-7; the table names TRBD1, a call not compared with the DNA. TRBV21-1 constitutes a pseudogene. This CDR3 has 19 residues. CDR3: CASSKVLYGGQGVWYEQYF. CDR3 DNA sequence: TGTGCCAGCAGCAAAGTTCTCTATGGCGGACAGGGTGTATGGTACGAGCAGTACTTC.

The chain uses TRBV5-1 and TRBJ2-1; 7 bases agree with TRBD1. V was clipped by 1 base and J by 8 bases; unmatched bases: 9. Germline loops: CDR1 SGHRS, CDR2 YFSETQ. There are 15 residues in the CDR3. The CDR3 nucleotides read TGCGCCAGCAGCTTGCCAGGGGGTGAAGTGGATGAGCAGTTCTTC. Translation gives CASSLPGGEVDEQFF.

V gene TRBV21-1 combines with J gene TRBJ1-3; no check of the table's D call, TRBD1, against the DNA was made. TRBV21-1 is a documented pseudogene. This CDR3 is 13 amino acids long. CDR3 loop: CAGQGTAGNTIYF. In DNA, the CDR3 is TGTGCCGGCCAAGGGACAGCTGGAAACACCATATATTTT.

The CDR3 DNA reads TGCGCCAGCAGCTTGGAGTGGGGCCCGGGGGGGGTTGATCAGCCCCAGCATTTT. Protein sequence: CASSLEWGPGGVDQPQHF. The gene calls are TRBV5-1 and TRBJ1-5, with D possibly TRBD1 on 5 matching bases. The V end lost 0 bases, the J end lost 5 bases, and 21 bases lay between the germline ends. The CDR3 sequence is 18 residues long. Per germline, CDR1 SGHRS and CDR2 YFSETQ.

The chain employs TRBV7-6 and TRBJ1-5, with D maybe TRBD1 (6 bases). The CDR3 consists of 17 residues. V was cut by 2 bases and J by 4 bases, with 18 bases left in between. Germline CDR1 reads SGHVS; CDR2 reads FNYEAQ. DNA of the CDR3: TGTGCCAGCAGCTTAAGGGCAGGCCGGGACACAAATCAGCCCCAGCATTTT. Translation gives CASSLRAGRDTNQPQHF.

The chain carries TRBV12-5 and TRBJ1-1; D unclear. Trimming removed 2 bases from V and 8 bases from J, with 9 bases in between. Germline CDR1 and CDR2: LGHNT and FRNRAP. There are 12 residues in the CDR3. CDR3 sequence: CASGLLGREAFF. DNA for the CDR3: TGTGCTAGTGGTTTGTTGGGCAGGGAAGCTTTCTTT. Supplemented by reference TRBV12-5 and TRBJ1-1, the full variable domain reads DARVTQTPRHKVTEMGQEVTMRCQPILGHNTVFWYRQTMMQGLELLAYFRNRAPLDDSGMPKDRFSAEMPDATLATLKIQPSEPRDSAVYFCASGLLGREAFFGQGTRLTVV.

This clone was recorded once. This chain joins TRBV29-1 and TRBJ2-7; 11 bases fit TRBD2. V trimming: 4 bases; J trimming: 2 bases; junction bases outside the gene matches: 1. Germline V CDR1 and CDR2: SQVTM, ANQGSEA. There are 13 residues in the CDR3. This CDR3 is CSVVSGRAYEQYF. CDR3 sequence (DNA): TGCAGCGTTGTTAGCGGGAGGGCCTACGAGCAGTACTTC.

A note on this clone: Since a much larger clone is just one base distant, this may be a read error. This chain uses TRBV4-2 with TRBJ2-5; 11 bases align to TRBD1. Unmatched junction bases numbered 1, after V lost 3 bases and J lost 4 bases. This CDR3 contains 14 residues. The V gene's germline CDR1 is LGHNA and CDR2 YNFKEQ. Written as DNA, the CDR3 is TGTGCCAGCAGCCAGGACAGGGGGCCAGAGACCCAGTACTTC. This encodes CASSQDRGPETQYF.

The chain joins TRBV28 to TRBJ1-1; D might be TRBD1 (6 bases). The germline CDR1 and CDR2 sequences are MDHEN and SYDVKM. The V end lost 4 bases, the J end lost 4 bases, and 19 bases lay between the germline ends. There are 16 residues in the CDR3. For the CDR3, the DNA is TGTGCCAGCAGTTCCCCCCGCCGACAGGAGGCCACTGAAGCTTTCTTT. Residues: CASSSPRRQEATEAFF.

The chain joins TRBV28 to TRBJ1-5; tentative D call: TRBD1 (5 bases). V lost 5 bases and J 0 bases, leaving 17 bases between the germline ends. Germline CDR1 reads MDHEN; CDR2 reads SYDVKM. The CDR3 totals 17 residues. The DNA for the CDR3 is TGTGCCAGCAGTCCCGGGGGGGGACTGTTTAGCAATCAGCCCCAGCATTTT. Amino acid sequence: CASSPGGGLFSNQPQHF. The whole variable domain, filled in from reference TRBV28 and TRBJ1-5, reads DVKVTQSSRYLVKRTGEKVFLECVQDMDHENMFWYRQDPGLGLRLIYFSYDVKMKEKGDIPEGYSVSREKKERFSLILESASTNQTSMYLCASSPGGGLFSNQPQHFGDGTRLSIL.